This T cell receptor (beta chain) originates from a study of CD8+ T cells in alopecia areata. Study-level information: For the treated group, dosing was oral tofacitinib at 5 to 10 mg twice daily.

Sequencing used cDNA as its template, made by extracting RNA and reverse transcribing it. TCRdb's copy holds only in-frame clones and misses some; the assay was immunoSEQ multiplex PCR. This sample has some 95,000 clones, with about 40% found just once. Samples from alopecia areata patients were lesional scalp punch biopsies and peripheral blood. V trimming: 6 bases; J trimming: 11 bases; junction bases outside the gene matches: 11. The CDR3 length is 13 residues. Germline V gives CDR1 MNHEY, CDR2 SMNVEV (reference sequence). The chain uses TRBV27 and TRBJ2-3; 7 bases agree with TRBD2. Specimen: CD4+ T cells sorted from blood. The receptor was derived from a human donor with alopecia areata. CDR3 nucleotides: TGTGCCAGCAGCGGAAACGGGGGGAGGGAGCAGTATTTT. This translates into CASSGNGGREQYF.